This T cell receptor beta chain came from a study of blood T cells in healthy people across ages. Study information: The template switching approach captured approximately one barcoded beta molecule for every two T cells. Study outcomes and limitations: Observed TCR beta diversity per million T cells went down as age went up. This fall followed a roughly linear course with age. Versus aged donors, long-lived donors had higher diversity and more naive CD4+ cells.

A sample-barcoded 5' primer and a J-beta primer mix were used in a second PCR of roughly 7 to 12 cycles. TCRdb processed the 5' RACE reads anew with MiXCR; each CDR3 protein has one entry. This table holds under 1,000,000 distinct CDR3 sequences, about 37% found once. For this clonotype: Its antigen is currently unknown.

Germline V gene data show CDR1 as SGHAT and CDR2 as FQNNGV. The CDR3 runs to 16 residues. V lost 3 bases and J lost 11, with 25 bases in between. The chain combines TRBV11-2 with TRBJ2-5; D may match TRBD1 or TRBD2 (5 bases each). The source material was blood. The TCR originated in a man between 18 and 35 years old in good health. The DNA of the CDR3 is TGTGCCAGCAGCTTCGAATCGGGACCAGTTTTCGACAAGCAGTACTTC. Residues: CASSFESGPVFDKQYF.